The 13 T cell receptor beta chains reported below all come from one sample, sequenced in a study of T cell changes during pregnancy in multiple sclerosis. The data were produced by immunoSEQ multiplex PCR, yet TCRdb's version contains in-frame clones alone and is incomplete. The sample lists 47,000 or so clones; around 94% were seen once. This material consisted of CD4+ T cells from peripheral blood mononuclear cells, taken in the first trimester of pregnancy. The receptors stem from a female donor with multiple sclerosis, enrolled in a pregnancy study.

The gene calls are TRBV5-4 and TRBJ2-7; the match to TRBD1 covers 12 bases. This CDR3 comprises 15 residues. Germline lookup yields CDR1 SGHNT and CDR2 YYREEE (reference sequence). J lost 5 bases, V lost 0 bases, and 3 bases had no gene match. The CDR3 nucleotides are TGTGCCAGCAGCTTGGGGGGACAGGGGGCGGACGAGCAGTACTTC. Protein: CASSLGGQGADEQYF.

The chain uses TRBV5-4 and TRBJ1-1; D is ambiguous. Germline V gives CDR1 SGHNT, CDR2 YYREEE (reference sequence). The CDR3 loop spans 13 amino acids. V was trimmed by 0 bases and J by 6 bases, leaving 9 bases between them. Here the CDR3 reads CASSLEPNAEAFF. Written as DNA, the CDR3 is TGTGCCAGCAGCTTGGAGCCCAACGCTGAAGCTTTCTTT.

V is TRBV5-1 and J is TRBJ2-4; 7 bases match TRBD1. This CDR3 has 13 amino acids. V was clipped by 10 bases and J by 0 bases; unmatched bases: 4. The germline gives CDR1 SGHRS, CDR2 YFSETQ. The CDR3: CAGDSLAKNIQYF. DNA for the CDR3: TGCGCCGGGGACAGTTTAGCCAAAAACATTCAGTACTTC.

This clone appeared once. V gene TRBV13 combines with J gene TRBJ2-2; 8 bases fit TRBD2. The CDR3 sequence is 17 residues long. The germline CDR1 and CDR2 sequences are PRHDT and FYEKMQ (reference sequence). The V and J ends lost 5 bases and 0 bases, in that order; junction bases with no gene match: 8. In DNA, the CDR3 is TGTGCCAGCAGCCGGACTAGCAGAGAGGCGAACACCGGGGAGCTGTTTTTT. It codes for CASSRTSREANTGELFF.

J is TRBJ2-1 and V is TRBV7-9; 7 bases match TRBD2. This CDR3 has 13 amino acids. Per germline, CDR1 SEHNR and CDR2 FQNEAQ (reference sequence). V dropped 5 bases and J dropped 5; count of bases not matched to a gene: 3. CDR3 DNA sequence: TGTGCCAGCAGCGGGGACTACAACAATGAGCAGTTCTTC. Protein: CASSGDYNNEQFF.

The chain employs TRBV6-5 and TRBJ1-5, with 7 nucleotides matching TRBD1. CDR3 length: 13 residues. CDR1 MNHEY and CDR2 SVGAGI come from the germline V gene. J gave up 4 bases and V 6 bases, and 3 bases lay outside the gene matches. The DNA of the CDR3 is TGTGCCAGCAGAGACAGGGCTAATCAGCCCCAGCATTTT. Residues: CASRDRANQPQHF.

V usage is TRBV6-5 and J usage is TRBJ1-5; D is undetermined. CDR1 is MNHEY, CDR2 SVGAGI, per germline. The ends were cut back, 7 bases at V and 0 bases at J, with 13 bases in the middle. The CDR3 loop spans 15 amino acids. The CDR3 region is CASTMTEDSNQPQHF. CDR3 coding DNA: TGTGCCAGCACCATGACCGAGGATAGCAATCAGCCCCAGCATTTT.

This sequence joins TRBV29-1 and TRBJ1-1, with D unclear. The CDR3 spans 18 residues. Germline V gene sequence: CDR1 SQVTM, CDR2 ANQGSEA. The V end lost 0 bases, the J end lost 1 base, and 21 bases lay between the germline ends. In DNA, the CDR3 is TGCAGCGTTGAAGATGGGCGCCGGGGTGTAGCCCAGAACACTGAAGCTTTCTTT. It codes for CSVEDGRRGVAQNTEAFF. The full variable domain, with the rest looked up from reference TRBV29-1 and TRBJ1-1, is SAVISQKPSRDICQRGTSLTIQCQVDSQVTMMFWYRQQPGQSLTLIATANQGSEATYESGFVIDKFPISRPNLTFSTLTVSNMSPEDSSIYLCSVEDGRRGVAQNTEAFFGQGTRLTVV.

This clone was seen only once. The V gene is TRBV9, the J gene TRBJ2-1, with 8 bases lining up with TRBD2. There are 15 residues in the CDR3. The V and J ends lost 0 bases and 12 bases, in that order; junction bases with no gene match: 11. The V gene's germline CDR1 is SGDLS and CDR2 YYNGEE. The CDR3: CASSVAGGPEGPQFF. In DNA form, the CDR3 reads TGTGCCAGCAGCGTAGCGGGGGGGCCTGAGGGCCCGCAGTTCTTC.

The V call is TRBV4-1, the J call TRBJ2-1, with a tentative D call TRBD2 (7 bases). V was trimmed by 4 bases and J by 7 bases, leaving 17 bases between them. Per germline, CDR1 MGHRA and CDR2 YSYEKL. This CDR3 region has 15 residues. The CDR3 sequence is CASSLERGGLNEQFF. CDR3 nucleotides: TGCGCCAGCAGCCTGGAGAGGGGGGGCCTAAATGAGCAGTTCTTC.

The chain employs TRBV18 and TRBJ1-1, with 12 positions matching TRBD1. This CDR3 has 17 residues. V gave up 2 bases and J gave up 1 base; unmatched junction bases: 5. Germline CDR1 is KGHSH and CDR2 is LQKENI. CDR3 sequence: CASSPGTGGVGNTEAFF. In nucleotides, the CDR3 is TGTGCCAGCTCACCAGGGACAGGGGGCGTGGGGAACACTGAAGCTTTCTTT.

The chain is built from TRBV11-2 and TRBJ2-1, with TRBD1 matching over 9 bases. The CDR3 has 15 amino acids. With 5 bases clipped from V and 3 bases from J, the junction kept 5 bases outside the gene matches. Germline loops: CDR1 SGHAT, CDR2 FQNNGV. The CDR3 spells CASSPAGQGYNEQFF. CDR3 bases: TGTGCCAGCAGCCCCGCGGGACAGGGCTACAATGAGCAGTTCTTC.

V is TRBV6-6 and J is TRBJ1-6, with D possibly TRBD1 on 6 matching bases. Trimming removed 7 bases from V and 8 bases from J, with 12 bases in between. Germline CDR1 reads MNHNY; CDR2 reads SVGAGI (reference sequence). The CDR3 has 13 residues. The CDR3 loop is CASIGYRDSPLHF. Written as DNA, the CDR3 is TGTGCCAGCATCGGCTACAGGGATTCACCCCTCCACTTT.